The 13 T cell receptor beta chains below come from one sample, sequenced in a study of OX40 agonist ivuxolimab in advanced cancers. Only in-frame clones appear in the TCRdb table, and some are missing; sequencing was by immunoSEQ multiplex PCR. The table records some 61,000 clones, 85% to 90% of them present only once. Here the sequenced sample was CD4+ or CD8+ T cells sorted from blood, taken in a trial of the OX40 agonist ivuxolimab. The source of these receptors is an adult with an advanced solid tumor such as melanoma, head and neck, liver or kidney cancer.

The chain employs TRBV7-2 and TRBJ1-1; 9 bases align to TRBD1. From germline, CDR1 is SGHTA and CDR2 FQGNSA. V shed 0 bases, J shed 1 base, and the junction held 6 bases outside the gene matches. This CDR3 is 17 amino acids long. This CDR3 is CASSLAAPGQGNTEAFF. The CDR3 nucleotides are TGTGCCAGCAGCTTAGCGGCTCCGGGACAGGGGAACACTGAAGCTTTCTTT.

Of note for this clone: At the DNA level, this CDR3 is encoded by other sequences in the same sample as well. The chain is built from TRBV27 and TRBJ1-5; 8 nucleotides match TRBD1. Germline V gene sequence: CDR1 MNHEY, CDR2 SMNVEV (reference sequence). V lost 2 bases to trimming and J lost 4 bases; unmatched junction nucleotides: 1. This CDR3 has 14 residues. The CDR3 reads CASSLTGGNQPQHF. CDR3 sequence (DNA): TGTGCCAGCAGTTTAACAGGGGGGAATCAGCCCCAGCATTTT.

This rearrangement joins TRBV13 to TRBJ2-7; 9 nucleotides match TRBD2. Germline values: CDR1 PRHDT, CDR2 FYEKMQ (reference sequence). V lost 1 base and J lost 6; bases outside the gene matches: 22. The CDR3 has 20 amino acids. Here the CDR3 DNA reads TGTGCCAGCAGCTTAGCCTTTCCCAGCGGGGGGCTAGGTCCTACCTCCGAGCAGTACTTC. It is translated as CASSLAFPSGGLGPTSEQYF.

The J gene is TRBJ1-1, the V gene TRBV29-1, with D maybe TRBD1 (6 bases). CDR1 is SQVTM and CDR2 is ANQGSEA in the germline V gene. V lost 4 bases to trimming and J lost 5 bases, with 20 bases between them. The CDR3 is 15 residues long. CDR3 amino acids: CSVVPGAQGKTEAFF. The DNA of the CDR3 is TGCAGCGTTGTCCCAGGGGCGCAGGGGAAGACTGAAGCTTTCTTT.

This chain links TRBV19 with TRBJ2-3; 14 bases align to TRBD2. V lost 5 bases to trimming and J lost 3 bases; unmatched junction nucleotides: 7. This CDR3 contains 17 residues. Germline V gene data show CDR1 as LNHDA and CDR2 as SQIVND (reference sequence). CDR3 coding DNA: TGTGCCAGTAGTGTCGGGACTAGCGGGAGAGCAACAGATACGCAGTATTTT. Translated: CASSVGTSGRATDTQYF. The whole variable domain, filled in from reference TRBV19 and TRBJ2-3, reads DGGITQSPKYLFRKEGQNVTLSCEQNLNHDAMYWYRQDPGQGLRLIYYSQIVNDFQKGDIAEGYSVSREKKESFPLTVTSAQKNPTAFYLCASSVGTSGRATDTQYFGPGTRLTVL.

The V and J genes are TRBV6-6 and TRBJ2-4, with a possible D match to TRBD1 (6 bases). Germline V gene data show CDR1 as MNHNY and CDR2 as SVGAGI (reference sequence). The CDR3 has 15 residues. The V end lost 5 bases, the J end lost 3 bases, and 14 bases lay between the germline ends. As DNA, the CDR3 is TGTGCCAGCAGTCCCACAGGGAACGACAAAAACATTCAGTACTTC. Protein product: CASSPTGNDKNIQYF.

The chain has TRBV6-6 and TRBJ2-5, with 8 bases matching TRBD2. The germline V gene has CDR1 MNHNY and CDR2 SVGAGI (reference sequence). V lost 6 bases, J lost 4 bases, and 7 bases stayed unmatched. The CDR3 length is 14 residues. The CDR3 reads CASSLLGRVETQYF. In nucleotides, the CDR3 is TGTGCCAGCAGCTTACTCGGGAGGGTAGAGACCCAGTACTTC.

The rearrangement joins TRBV11-2 to TRBJ1-5; TRBD1 aligns across 7 bases. Germline V gene lookup returns CDR1 SGHAT and CDR2 FQNNGV. The CDR3 consists of 13 residues. V was pared by 3 bases and J by 4 bases, with 0 bases of the junction left unmatched. CDR3 sequence: CASSLDRNQPQHF. CDR3 nucleotide sequence: TGTGCCAGCAGCTTGGACAGGAATCAGCCCCAGCATTTT.

The genes are TRBV19 and TRBJ2-6, with 8 bases lining up with TRBD1. The CDR3 loop spans 16 amino acids. Per germline, CDR1 LNHDA and CDR2 SQIVND (reference sequence). With V trimmed by 10 bases and J by 4 bases, 12 bases remained unmatched. CDR3 loop: CATGGQGIAGANVLTF. As DNA, the CDR3 is TGTGCCACTGGAGGACAGGGTATAGCGGGGGCCAACGTCCTGACTTTC.

A single count supports this clone. The chain uses TRBV2 and TRBJ1-1, with D possibly being TRBD1 (6 bases). Germline V gene lookup returns CDR1 SNHLY and CDR2 FYNNEI. Between the trimmed V and J ends, which lost 5 bases and 1 base, there was a span of 11 bases. This CDR3 contains 14 residues. The CDR3 nucleotides read TGTGCCAGCAGTCAAACAGGGTCGAACACTGAAGCTTTCTTT. Encoded protein: CASSQTGSNTEAFF.

This clone appeared a single time. The J gene is TRBJ1-1, the V gene TRBV7-5; the table's D call, TRBD1, was not checked against the DNA. TRBV7-5 is a recognized pseudogene. The CDR3 extends over 13 amino acids. CDR3 sequence reads: CARSLPGGAEAFF. As DNA, the CDR3 is TGTGCCAGAAGCTTACCAGGGGGAGCTGAAGCTTTCTTT.

The chain couples TRBV21-1 to TRBJ1-1; the table's D gene call, TRBD1, was not cross checked with the DNA. TRBV21-1 is a known pseudogene. The CDR3 totals 15 residues. In DNA form, the CDR3 reads TGTGCCAGCACCCTTCGGACAGCAGAAAACACTGAAGCTTTCTTT. Protein: CASTLRTAENTEAFF.

In this sample, this clone turned up a few times. V and J are TRBV28 and TRBJ1-1, with a tentative D call TRBD1 (6 bases). Germline CDR1 is MDHEN and CDR2 is SYDVKM. The CDR3 has 14 residues. Between the trimmed V and J ends, which lost 6 bases and 0 bases, there was a span of 11 bases. Here the CDR3 reads CASSSGTMNTEAFF. In nucleotides, the CDR3 is TGTGCCAGCAGCTCAGGGACAATGAACACTGAAGCTTTCTTT.